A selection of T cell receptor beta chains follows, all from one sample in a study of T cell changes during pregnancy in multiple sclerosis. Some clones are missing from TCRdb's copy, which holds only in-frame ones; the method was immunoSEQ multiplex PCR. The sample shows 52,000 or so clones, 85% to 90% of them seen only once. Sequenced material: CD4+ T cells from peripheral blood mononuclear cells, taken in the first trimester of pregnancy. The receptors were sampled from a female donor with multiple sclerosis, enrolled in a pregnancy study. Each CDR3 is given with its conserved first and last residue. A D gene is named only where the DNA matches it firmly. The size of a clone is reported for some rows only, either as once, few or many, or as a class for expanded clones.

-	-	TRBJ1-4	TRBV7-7	CASSLRAPLPPTNEKLFF	TGTGCTAGCAGCCTCAGGGCACCACTTCCTCCAACTAATGAAAAACTGTTTTTT
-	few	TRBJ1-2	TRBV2	CASSQQGTLYGYTF	TGTGCCAGCAGTCAACAGGGTACCCTCTATGGCTACACCTTC
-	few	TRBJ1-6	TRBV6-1	CASSPRLHNSPLHF	TGTGCCAGCAGTCCGAGACTGCATAATTCACCCCTCCACTTT
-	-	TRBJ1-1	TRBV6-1	CASSAPGQNTEAFF	TGTGCCAGCAGTGCCCCGGGACAGAACACTGAAGCTTTCTTT
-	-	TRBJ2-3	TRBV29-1	CSVEGRYTDTQYF	TGCAGCGTTGAAGGCAGATACACAGATACGCAGTATTTT
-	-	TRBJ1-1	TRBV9	CASSVEGENTEAFF	TGTGCCAGCAGCGTAGAGGGAGAGAACACTGAAGCTTTCTTT
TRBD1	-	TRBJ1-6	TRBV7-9	CASSPAGGRGEHNSPLHF	TGTGCCAGCAGCCCAGCAGGGGGCCGGGGAGAGCATAATTCACCCCTCCACTTT
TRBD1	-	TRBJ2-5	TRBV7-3	CASSLDRGIQETQYF	TGTGCCAGCAGCCTGGACAGGGGGATTCAAGAGACCCAGTACTTC
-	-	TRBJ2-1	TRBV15	CATSRDPGNEQFF	TGTGCCACCAGCAGAGATCCCGGGAATGAGCAGTTCTTC
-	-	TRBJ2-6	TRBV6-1	CASSVQSSGANVLTF	TGTGCCAGCAGTGTACAGAGCTCTGGGGCCAACGTCCTGACTTTC
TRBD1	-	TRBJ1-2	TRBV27	CASSLQGRDSRNYGYTF	TGTGCCAGCAGTTTACAGGGGCGGGACAGTAGAAATTATGGCTACACCTTC
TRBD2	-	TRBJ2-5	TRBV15	CATSRQRTSGGASETQYF	TGTGCCACCAGCAGACAACGTACTAGCGGGGGGGCGTCAGAGACCCAGTACTTC
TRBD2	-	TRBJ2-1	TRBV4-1	CASSQDSGRASSEQFF	TGCGCCAGCAGCCAAGATAGCGGGAGGGCCTCCAGTGAGCAGTTCTTC
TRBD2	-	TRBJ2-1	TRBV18	CASSPSLIGRVYNEQFF	TGTGCCAGCTCACCATCCTTGATCGGGAGGGTATACAATGAGCAGTTCTTC
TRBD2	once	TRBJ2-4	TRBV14	CASSLGTSGKNIQYF	TGTGCCAGCAGCCTTGGGACTAGCGGTAAAAACATTCAGTACTTC
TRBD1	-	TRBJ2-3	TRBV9	CASSPLPSGTGGTDTQYF	TGTGCCAGCAGCCCCCTACCGTCCGGGACAGGGGGGACAGATACGCAGTATTTT
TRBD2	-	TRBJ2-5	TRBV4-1	CASSRLDSGRDRETQYF	TGCGCCAGCAGCCGGCTAGATAGCGGGAGGGATAGAGAGACCCAGTACTTC
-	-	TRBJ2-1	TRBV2	CASRTTGARSSYNEQFF	TGTGCCAGCAGGACCACTGGAGCGCGCAGCTCCTACAATGAGCAGTTCTTC
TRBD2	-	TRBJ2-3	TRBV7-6	CASSPGLAGGASTDTQYF	TGTGCCAGCAGCCCGGGACTAGCGGGGGGGGCTAGCACAGATACGCAGTATTTT
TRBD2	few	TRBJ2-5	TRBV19	CASSSRGSGTIQETQYF	TGTGCCAGTAGTTCTCGAGGTAGCGGGACAATCCAAGAGACCCAGTACTTC
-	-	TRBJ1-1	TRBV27	CASSLSVQGNTEAFF	TGTGCCAGCAGTTTATCGGTACAGGGGAACACTGAAGCTTTCTTT
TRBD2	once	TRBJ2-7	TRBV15	CATSRGGEGYYEQYF	TGTGCCACCAGCAGAGGGGGGGAGGGATACTACGAGCAGTACTTC
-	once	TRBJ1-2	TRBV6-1	CASSEETGLYGYTF	TGTGCCAGCAGTGAGGAGACAGGTCTCTATGGCTACACCTTC
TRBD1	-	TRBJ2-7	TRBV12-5	CASGFDRGGYEQYF	TGTGCTAGTGGTTTTGACAGGGGAGGCTACGAGCAGTACTTC
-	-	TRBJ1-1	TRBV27	CASSRQTRSTEAFF	TGTGCCAGCAGCCGACAGACCCGGAGCACTGAAGCTTTCTTT
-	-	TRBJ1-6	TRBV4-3	CASSQESGGATPLHF	TGCGCCAGCAGCCAAGAATCCGGCGGTGCTACACCCCTCCACTTT
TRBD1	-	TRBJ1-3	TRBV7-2	CASSLVGVAWAGGGNTIYF	TGTGCCAGCAGCTTAGTAGGCGTCGCTTGGGCAGGGGGTGGAAACACCATATATTTT
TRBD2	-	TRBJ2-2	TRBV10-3	CAIRGTSGSGTGELFF	TGTGCCATCAGGGGGACTAGCGGGAGCGGCACCGGGGAGCTGTTTTTT
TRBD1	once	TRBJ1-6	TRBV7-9	CASSLAGGIGTENSPLHF	TGTGCCAGCAGCTTAGCGGGGGGTATTGGGACAGAGAATTCACCCCTCCACTTT
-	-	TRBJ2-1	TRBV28	CASRELASEQFF	TGTGCCAGCAGGGAATTAGCGTCTGAGCAGTTCTTC
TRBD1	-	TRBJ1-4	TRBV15	CATSIRGPNEKLFF	TGTGCCACCTCGATCAGGGGGCCTAATGAAAAACTGTTTTTT
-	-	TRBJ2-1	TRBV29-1	CSGLKGDRYNEQFF	TGCAGCGGTCTCAAAGGGGATAGGTACAATGAGCAGTTCTTC
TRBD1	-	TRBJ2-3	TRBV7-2	CASSPSGTDTDTQYF	TGTGCCAGCAGCCCCTCCGGGACAGACACAGATACGCAGTATTTT
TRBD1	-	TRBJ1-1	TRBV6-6	CASKMTGTETEAFF	TGTGCCAGCAAAATGACAGGGACGGAAACTGAAGCTTTCTTT
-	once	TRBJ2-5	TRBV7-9	CASSLGGSQETQYF	TGTGCCAGCAGCTTAGGAGGGTCTCAAGAGACCCAGTACTTC
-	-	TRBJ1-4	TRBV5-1	CASSLDRSTNEKLFF	TGCGCCAGCAGCCTAGACAGATCAACTAATGAAAAACTGTTTTTT
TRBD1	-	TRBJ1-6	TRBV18	CASSSPSGQGNSPLHF	TGTGCCAGCTCATCTCCCTCGGGACAGGGGAATTCACCCCTCCACTTT
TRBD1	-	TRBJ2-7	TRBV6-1	CASSEDRGGEQYF	TGTGCCAGCAGTGAGGACAGGGGGGGCGAGCAGTACTTC
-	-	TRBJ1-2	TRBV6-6	CASSGTPETYGYTF	TGTGCCAGCAGCGGGACACCTGAGACCTATGGCTACACCTTC
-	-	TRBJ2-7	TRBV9	CASSALGSSYEQYF	TGTGCCAGCAGCGCCCTCGGGAGCTCCTACGAGCAGTACTTC
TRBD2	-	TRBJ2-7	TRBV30	CAWSVRERGAPSYEQYF	TGTGCCTGGAGTGTACGGGAGCGGGGGGCTCCATCCTACGAGCAGTACTTC
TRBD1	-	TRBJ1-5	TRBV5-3	CARSSGQGAVQPQHF	TGTGCCAGAAGCTCCGGACAGGGGGCCGTGCAGCCCCAGCATTTT
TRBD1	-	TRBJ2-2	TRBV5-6	CASKYRDRGRGELFF	TGTGCCAGCAAATACCGGGACAGGGGGCGCGGGGAGCTGTTTTTT
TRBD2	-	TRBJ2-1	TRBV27	CASSFLAGGRGNEQFF	TGTGCCAGCAGTTTCCTAGCGGGAGGGCGGGGCAATGAGCAGTTCTTC
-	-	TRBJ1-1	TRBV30	CAWTAGGTNTEAFF	TGTGCCTGGACCGCGGGCGGTACGAACACTGAAGCTTTCTTT